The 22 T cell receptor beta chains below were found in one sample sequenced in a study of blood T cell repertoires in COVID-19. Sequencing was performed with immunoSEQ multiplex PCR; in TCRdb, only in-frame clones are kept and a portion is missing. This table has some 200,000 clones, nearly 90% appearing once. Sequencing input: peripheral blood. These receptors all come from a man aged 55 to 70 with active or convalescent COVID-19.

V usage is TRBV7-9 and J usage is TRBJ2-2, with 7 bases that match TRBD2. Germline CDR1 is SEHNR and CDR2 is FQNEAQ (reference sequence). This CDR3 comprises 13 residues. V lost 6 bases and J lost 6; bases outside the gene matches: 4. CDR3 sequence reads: CASSFGLAGELFF. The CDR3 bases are TGTGCCAGCAGTTTCGGACTAGCCGGGGAGCTGTTTTTT.

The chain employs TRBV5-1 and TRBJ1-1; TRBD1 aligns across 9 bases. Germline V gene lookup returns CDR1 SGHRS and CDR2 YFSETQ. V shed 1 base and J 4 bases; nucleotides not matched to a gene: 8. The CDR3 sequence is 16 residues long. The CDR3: CASSLSQGARGTEAFF. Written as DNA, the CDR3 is TGCGCCAGCAGCTTGTCACAGGGGGCGCGCGGCACTGAAGCTTTCTTT.

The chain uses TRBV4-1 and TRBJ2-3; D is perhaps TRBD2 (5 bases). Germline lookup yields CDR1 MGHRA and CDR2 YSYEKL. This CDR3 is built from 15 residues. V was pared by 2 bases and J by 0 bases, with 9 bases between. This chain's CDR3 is CASSQLRTSTDTQYF. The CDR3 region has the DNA TGCGCCAGCAGCCAACTGCGGACTAGCACAGATACGCAGTATTTT.

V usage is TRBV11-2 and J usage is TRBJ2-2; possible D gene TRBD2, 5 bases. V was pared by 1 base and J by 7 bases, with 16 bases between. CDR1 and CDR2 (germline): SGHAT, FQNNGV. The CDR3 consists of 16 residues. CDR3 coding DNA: TGTGCCAGCAGCTTAGCTCAAATCTCTCGGGGCGGGGAGCTGTTTTTT. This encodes CASSLAQISRGGELFF.

CDR3 in amino acids: CAWSVLWTGSTGYTF. CDR3 sequence (DNA): TGTGCCTGGAGTGTACTCTGGACAGGTTCGACAGGCTACACCTTC. V usage is TRBV30 and J usage is TRBJ1-2; TRBD1 matches at 7 bases. Germline-derived CDR1 and CDR2 are GTSNPN and SVGIG (reference sequence). The V and J ends lost 0 bases and 8 bases, in that order; junction bases with no gene match: 12. The CDR3 is 15 residues long.

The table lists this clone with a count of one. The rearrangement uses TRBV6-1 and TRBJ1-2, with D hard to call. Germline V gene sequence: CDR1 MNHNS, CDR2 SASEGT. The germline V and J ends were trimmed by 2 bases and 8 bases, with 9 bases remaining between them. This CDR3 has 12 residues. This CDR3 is CASSESNWGYTF. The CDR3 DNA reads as TGTGCCAGCAGTGAAAGCAATTGGGGCTACACCTTC.

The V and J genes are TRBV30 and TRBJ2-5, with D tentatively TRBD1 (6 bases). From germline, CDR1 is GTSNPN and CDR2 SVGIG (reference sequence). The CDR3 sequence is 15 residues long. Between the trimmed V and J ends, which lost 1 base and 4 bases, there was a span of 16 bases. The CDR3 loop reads CAWSGTETSRETQYF. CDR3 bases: TGTGCCTGGAGTGGGACAGAGACTTCCCGAGAGACCCAGTACTTC.

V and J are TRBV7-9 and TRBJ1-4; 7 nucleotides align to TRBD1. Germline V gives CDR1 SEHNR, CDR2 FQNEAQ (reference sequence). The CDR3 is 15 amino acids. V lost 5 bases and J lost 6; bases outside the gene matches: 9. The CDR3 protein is CASSPPTGRYEKLFF. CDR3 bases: TGTGCCAGCAGCCCACCGACAGGGAGGTATGAAAAACTGTTTTTT. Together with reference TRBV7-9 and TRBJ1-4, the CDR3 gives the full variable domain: DTGVSQNPRHKITKRGQNVTFRCDPISEHNRLYWYRQTLGQGPEFLTYFQNEAQLEKSRLLSDRFSAERPKGSFSTLEIQRTEQGDSAMYLCASSPPTGRYEKLFFGSGTQLSVL.

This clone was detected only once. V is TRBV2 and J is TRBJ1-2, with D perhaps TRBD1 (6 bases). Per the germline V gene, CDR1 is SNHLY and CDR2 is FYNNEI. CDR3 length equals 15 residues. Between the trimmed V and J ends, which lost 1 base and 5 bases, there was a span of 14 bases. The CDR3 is CASSEGVTGGYGYTF. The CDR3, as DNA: TGTGCCAGCAGTGAAGGTGTGACAGGCGGTTATGGCTACACCTTC.

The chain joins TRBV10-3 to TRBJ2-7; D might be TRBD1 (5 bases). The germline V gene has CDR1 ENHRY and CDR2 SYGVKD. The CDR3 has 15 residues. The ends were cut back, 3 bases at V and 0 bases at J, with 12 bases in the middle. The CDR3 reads CAISELDRFSYEQYF. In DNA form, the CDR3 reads TGTGCCATCAGTGAACTTGACAGATTCTCCTACGAGCAGTACTTC.

The DNA of the CDR3 is TGTGCCAGCAGCCTCACAGGGGGCCTTGCAACTAATGAAAAACTGTTTTTT. This encodes CASSLTGGLATNEKLFF. The V call is TRBV4-2, the J call TRBJ1-4, with TRBD1 matching over 9 bases. Trimming took 4 bases from V and 0 from J; bases not matched to a gene: 6. The CDR3 covers 17 residues. Germline CDR1 LGHNA, CDR2 YNFKEQ.

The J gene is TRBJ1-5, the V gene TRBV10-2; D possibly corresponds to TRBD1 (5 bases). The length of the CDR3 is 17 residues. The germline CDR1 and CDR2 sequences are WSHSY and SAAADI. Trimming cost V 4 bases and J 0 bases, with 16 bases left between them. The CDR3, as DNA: TGCGCCAGCAGTGGAGGAGGGGAACCCTTTAGCAATCAGCCCCAGCATTTT. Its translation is CASSGGGEPFSNQPQHF.

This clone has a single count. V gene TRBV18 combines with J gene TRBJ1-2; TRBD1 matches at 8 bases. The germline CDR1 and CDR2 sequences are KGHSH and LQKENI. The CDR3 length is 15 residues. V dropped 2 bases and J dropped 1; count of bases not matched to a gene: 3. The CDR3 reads CASSPSGQDNYGYTF. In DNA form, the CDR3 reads TGTGCCAGCTCACCATCGGGACAGGATAACTATGGCTACACCTTC.

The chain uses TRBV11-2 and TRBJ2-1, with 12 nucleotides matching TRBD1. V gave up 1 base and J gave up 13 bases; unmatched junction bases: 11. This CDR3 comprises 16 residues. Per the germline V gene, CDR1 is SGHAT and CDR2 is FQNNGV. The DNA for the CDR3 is TGTGCCAGCAGCTTAGGTGGGACAGGGGGCTTGCACATTCAGTTCTTC. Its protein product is CASSLGGTGGLHIQFF.

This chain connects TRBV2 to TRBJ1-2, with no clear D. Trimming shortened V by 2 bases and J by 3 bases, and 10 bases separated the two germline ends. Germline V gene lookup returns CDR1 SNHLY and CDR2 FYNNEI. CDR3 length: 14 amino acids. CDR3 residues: CASSERTVYYGYTF. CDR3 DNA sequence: TGTGCCAGCAGTGAAAGAACAGTTTACTATGGCTACACCTTC.

The CDR3 nucleotides are TGTGCCACTTTCCGGGACAGGGAAGCTTTCTTT. Its protein product is CATFRDREAFF. The chain couples TRBV2 to TRBJ1-1; 8 bases are shared with TRBD1. Germline values: CDR1 SNHLY, CDR2 FYNNEI. The V gene end was trimmed by 10 bases and the J gene end by 8 bases; junction bases not matched to a gene: 6. The CDR3 is 11 amino acids.

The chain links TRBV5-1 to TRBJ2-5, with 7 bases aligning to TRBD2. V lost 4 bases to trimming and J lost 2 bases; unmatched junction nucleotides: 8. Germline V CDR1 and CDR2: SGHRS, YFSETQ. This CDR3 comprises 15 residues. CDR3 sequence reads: CASSMGLLLQETQYF. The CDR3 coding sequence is TGCGCCAGCAGCATGGGACTACTCCTACAAGAGACCCAGTACTTC.

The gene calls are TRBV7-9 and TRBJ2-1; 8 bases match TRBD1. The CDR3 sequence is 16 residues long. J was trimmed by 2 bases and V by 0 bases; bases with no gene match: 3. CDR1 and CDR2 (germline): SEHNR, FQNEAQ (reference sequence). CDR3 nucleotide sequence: TGTGCCAGCAGCTTAGCAGGACAGGGCACCTACAATGAGCAGTTCTTC. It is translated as CASSLAGQGTYNEQFF. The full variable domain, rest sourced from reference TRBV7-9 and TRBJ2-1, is DTGVSQNPRHKITKRGQNVTFRCDPISEHNRLYWYRQTLGQGPEFLTYFQNEAQLEKSRLLSDRFSAERPKGSFSTLEIQRTEQGDSAMYLCASSLAGQGTYNEQFFGPGTRLTVL.

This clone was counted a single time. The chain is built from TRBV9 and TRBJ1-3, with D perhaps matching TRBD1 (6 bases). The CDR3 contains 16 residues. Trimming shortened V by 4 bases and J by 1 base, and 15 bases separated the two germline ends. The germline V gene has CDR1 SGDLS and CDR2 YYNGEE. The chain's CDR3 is CASSSSGHGSGNTIYF. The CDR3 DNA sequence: TGTGCCAGCAGCTCCTCGGGACACGGTTCTGGAAACACCATATATTTT.

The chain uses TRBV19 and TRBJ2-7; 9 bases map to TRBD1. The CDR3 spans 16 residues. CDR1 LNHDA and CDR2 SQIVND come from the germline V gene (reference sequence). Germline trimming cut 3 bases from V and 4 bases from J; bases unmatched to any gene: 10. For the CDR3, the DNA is TGTGCCAGTAGTATGAGGTTCGCGGGACAGGGTTACGAGCAGTACTTC. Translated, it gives CASSMRFAGQGYEQYF. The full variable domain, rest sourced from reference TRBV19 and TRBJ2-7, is DGGITQSPKYLFRKEGQNVTLSCEQNLNHDAMYWYRQDPGQGLRLIYYSQIVNDFQKGDIAEGYSVSREKKESFPLTVTSAQKNPTAFYLCASSMRFAGQGYEQYFGPGTRLTVT.

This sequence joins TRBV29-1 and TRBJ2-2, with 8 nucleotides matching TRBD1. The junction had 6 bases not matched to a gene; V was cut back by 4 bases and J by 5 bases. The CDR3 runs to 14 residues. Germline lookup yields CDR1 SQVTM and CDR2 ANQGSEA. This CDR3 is CSVAGQGHTGELFF. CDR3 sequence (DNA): TGCAGCGTTGCCGGACAGGGACATACCGGGGAGCTGTTTTTT.

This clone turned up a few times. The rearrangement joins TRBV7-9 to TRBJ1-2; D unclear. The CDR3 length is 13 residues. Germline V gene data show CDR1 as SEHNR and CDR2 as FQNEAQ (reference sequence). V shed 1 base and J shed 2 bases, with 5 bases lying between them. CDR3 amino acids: CASSLGQNYGYTF. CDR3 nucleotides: TGTGCCAGCAGCTTAGGGCAGAACTATGGCTACACCTTC.